This T cell receptor (beta chain) was identified during a study of tumor and adjacent non-tumor tissue in lung cancer. Three rounds of nested PCR, following a modified ARM-PCR protocol, produced the TCRbeta library. TCRdb re-called the multiplex PCR reads through MiXCR, storing one row per CDR3 protein. This table has under 80,000 distinct CDR3 sequences, approximately 73% appearing once. RNA was extracted from bulk tissue without any cell sorting. This non-tumor lung sample came from over 3 cm beyond the tumor edge. Germline CDR1 is MNHNS and CDR2 is SASEGT. This CDR3 is built from 14 residues. In the case of this clonotype: Germline is not matched at one junction end, which may reflect a read error.

The specimen was distant non-tumor lung tissue. The clonotype originates from a man between 60 and 75 years old with non-small cell lung cancer. This sequence joins TRBV6-1 and TRBJ2-6; D remains ambiguous. CDR3 residues: CASSDNSGANLLTF. In DNA form, the CDR3 reads TGTGCCAGCAGTGATAACTCTGGAGCCAACCTCCTGACTTTC.